A selection of T cell receptor beta chains follows, all from one sample in a study of cytomegalovirus exposure and HLA in healthy donors. TCRdb's copy holds only in-frame clones and misses some; the assay was immunoSEQ multiplex PCR. This sample yields about 85,000 clones, of which about 80% are seen a single time; about 30% belongs to the top ten. Sequencing was carried out using PBMCs. These TCRs come from a man aged 45-60 years in good health and CMV-seropositive. Each CDR3 is given with its conserved first and last residue. Fields, in order: clone size, V gene, D gene, J gene, CDR3 DNA, CDR3 protein. A D gene is named only where the DNA matches it firmly. Clone sizes are given selectively: once, few, many, or a class where the clone is expanded.

-	TRBV5-1	TRBD2	TRBJ2-3	TGCGCCAGCAGACTAGCGGGACCCACAGATACGCAGTATTTT	CASRLAGPTDTQYF
once	TRBV9	TRBD2	TRBJ2-1	TGTGCCAGCAGCGTAGTAAGCGGGAGGACCGATGAGCAGTTCTTC	CASSVVSGRTDEQFF
-	TRBV5-4	TRBD2	TRBJ2-1	TGTGCCAGCAGCTTAGGACTAGCGGGCAATGAGCAGTTCTTC	CASSLGLAGNEQFF
-	TRBV27	-	TRBJ1-2	TGTGCCAGCAGTACCGACGTTAACAGGAACTACACCTTC	CASSTDVNRNYTF
few	TRBV6-5	-	TRBJ1-4	TGTGCCAGCAGACCAGGGGTAACTAATGAAAAACTGTTTTTT	CASRPGVTNEKLFF
-	TRBV5-1	-	TRBJ2-1	TGCGCCAGCAGACCCTCAGGGGGGTTCAATGAGCAGTTCTTC	CASRPSGGFNEQFF
-	TRBV27	-	TRBJ2-4	TGTGCCAGCAGTTTAAATGCGGCCAAAAACATTCAGTACTTC	CASSLNAAKNIQYF
-	TRBV27	-	TRBJ2-7	TGTGCCAGCAGTTTATCTCCTGCCACTTACGAGCAGTACTTC	CASSLSPATYEQYF
-	TRBV2	-	TRBJ1-1	TGTGCCAGCAGTGAAGGGCTGTTGAACACTGAAGCTTTCTTT	CASSEGLLNTEAFF
-	TRBV5-1	TRBD1	TRBJ2-5	TGCGCCAGCAGCTGGACAGGTTCGTGGGCCCAGTACTTC	CASSWTGSWAQYF
-	TRBV5-6	-	TRBJ2-2	TGTGCCAGCAGCTCGCGGACAGAGTTAAACACCGGGGAGCTGTTTTTT	CASSSRTELNTGELFF
-	TRBV10-3	TRBD2	TRBJ2-7	TGTGCCATCAGTGAAACTAGCGGGAGTCCCCACGAGCAGTACTTC	CAISETSGSPHEQYF
-	TRBV7-8	-	TRBJ1-4	TGTGCCAGCAACTTAGGTCCAGCGACAACTAATGAAAAACTGTTTTTT	CASNLGPATTNEKLFF
-	TRBV19	TRBD2	TRBJ2-1	TGTGCCAGTAGTATTGGACTAGGGAGGGGCGGCGAGCAGTTCTTC	CASSIGLGRGGEQFF
-	TRBV6-4	-	TRBJ1-1	TGTGCCAGCAGTGACGGAGGGTCCACTGAAGCTTTCTTT	CASSDGGSTEAFF
few	TRBV10-3	-	TRBJ1-3	TGTGCCATCAGTGACAGGGACTCTGGAAACACCATATATTTT	CAISDRDSGNTIYF
-	TRBV7-9	TRBD1	TRBJ2-7	TGTTCCAGCAGTAATACTGGACAGGGGTTCTACGAGCAGTACTTC	CSSSNTGQGFYEQYF
-	TRBV4-1	TRBD1	TRBJ1-4	TGCGCCAGCAGCCAAGTTGGACAGGGAACTGAAAAACTGTTTTTT	CASSQVGQGTEKLFF
-	TRBV19	TRBD1	TRBJ2-1	TGTGCCAGTAGTACCCGGACAGGGAATGAGCAGTTCTTC	CASSTRTGNEQFF
-	TRBV7-9	TRBD1	TRBJ2-3	TGTTCCAGCTTGGGACAGTTCACAGATACGCAGTATTTT	CSSLGQFTDTQYF
-	TRBV7-6	TRBD2	TRBJ2-5	TGTGCCACCGTGACTAGCGGGAGCTTTGTAGAGACCCAGTACTTC	CATVTSGSFVETQYF
-	TRBV6-5	-	TRBJ1-2	TGTGCCAGCAGTTACAGGAGGGCACCTGGCTACACCTTC	CASSYRRAPGYTF
few	TRBV7-3	TRBD1	TRBJ2-2	TGTGCCAGTGGACAGGGGGCGAACACCGGGGAGCTGTTTTTT	CASGQGANTGELFF
once	TRBV18	-	TRBJ2-5	TGTGCCAGCTCACCCTCTAGAAAAGAGACCCAGTACTTC	CASSPSRKETQYF
-	TRBV6-1	-	TRBJ2-7	TGTGCCAGCAGTGGACTCTACGAGCAGTACTTC	CASSGLYEQYF
once	TRBV19	TRBD1	TRBJ2-5	TGTGCCAGTAGTATAGGCTGGACAGGGTCAGCAGAGACCCAGTACTTC	CASSIGWTGSAETQYF
-	TRBV19	-	TRBJ2-3	TGTGCCTCCGGGACAATTAGCACAGATACGCAGTATTTT	CASGTISTDTQYF